Listed here are 19 T cell receptor beta chains from one sample, sequenced in a study of blood T cells in healthy people across ages. Next came a second PCR, run for about 7 to 12 cycles, which used a sample-barcoded 5' primer along with a J-beta primer mix. Via MiXCR, TCRdb re-called the 5' RACE reads, giving one row per CDR3 protein. This table has about 1,000,000 distinct CDR3 sequences, over 35% appearing once. Sequenced: blood. The receptors originated from a woman aged 60 to 75 in good health.

The V and J genes are TRBV10-3 and TRBJ2-7; TRBD1 matches at 9 bases. CDR3 size: 14 residues. The germline CDR1 and CDR2 sequences are ENHRY and SYGVKD. V was pared by 6 bases and J by 5 bases, with 8 bases of the junction left unmatched. The CDR3 sequence is CAIRPGQGLHEQYF. CDR3 coding DNA: TGTGCCATCAGACCGGGACAGGGTCTCCACGAGCAGTACTTC.

Concerning this clonotype: A junction boundary mismatches the germline segment, possibly from a read error. The chain carries TRBV13 and TRBJ2-7; no clear D gene. CDR3 length: 15 residues. Germline-derived CDR1 and CDR2 are PRHDT and FYEKMQ (reference sequence). The CDR3 DNA reads as TGTGCCTGCAGCTTCCCCTCAGACGGGTCCTACGAGCAGTACTTC. Translated, it gives CACSFPSDGSYEQYF.

The chain links TRBV3-1 to TRBJ2-7; D could derive from TRBD1 or TRBD2 (6 bases each). Germline V lookup: CDR1 LGHDT, CDR2 YNNKEL (reference sequence). The CDR3 covers 14 residues. V was pared by 6 bases and J by 0 bases, with 12 bases between. In DNA, the CDR3 is TGTGCCAGCAGGTCCAAGGGGGGCTCCTACGAGCAGTACTTC. Its protein is CASRSKGGSYEQYF.

To note about this clonotype: Compared with germline, one end of the junction differs, possibly owing to a read error. This sequence joins TRBV7-8 and TRBJ1-6; maybe TRBD1 (5 bases). This CDR3 comprises 15 residues. CDR1 and CDR2 from the germline V gene are SGHVS and FQNEAQ. The CDR3 DNA is TGTGCCGGCAGCTTAGGCGAACAGGCCATCTCACCCCTCCACTTT. It yields the protein CAGSLGEQAISPLHF.

This clonotype was seen a few times. The chain employs TRBV19 and TRBJ2-3; tentative D call: TRBD1 (6 bases). The CDR3 runs to 15 residues. Germline V gives CDR1 LNHDA, CDR2 SQIVND (reference sequence). Trimming removed 5 bases from V and 0 bases from J, with 12 bases in between. CDR3: CASSPRQASTDTQYF. The CDR3 DNA is TGTGCCAGTAGTCCACGACAGGCTAGCACAGATACGCAGTATTTT. Looking up the rest from reference TRBV19 and TRBJ2-3 gives the full variable domain: DGGITQSPKYLFRKEGQNVTLSCEQNLNHDAMYWYRQDPGQGLRLIYYSQIVNDFQKGDIAEGYSVSREKKESFPLTVTSAQKNPTAFYLCASSPRQASTDTQYFGPGTRLTVL.

Notes on this clonotype: Being one base from a much bigger clone, this may be a read error. J is TRBJ2-1 and V is TRBV7-2; D is unclear. The CDR3 length is 14 residues. In germline, CDR1 is SGHTA, CDR2 FQGNSA. CDR3 DNA: TGTGCCTGCAGCGTGGGTGTCCCAGCGTCAAACTGGTTCTTC. Translated, it gives CACSVGVPASNWFF.

This rearrangement joins TRBV27 to TRBJ1-5; TRBD1 matches 10 bases. Germline-derived CDR1 and CDR2 are MNHEY and SMNVEV (reference sequence). The CDR3 sequence is 15 residues long. The V and J ends lost 7 bases and 2 bases, in that order; junction bases with no gene match: 5. CDR3 sequence reads: CASKNGQGGNQPQHF. CDR3 in DNA: TGTGCCAGCAAAAACGGACAGGGGGGCAATCAGCCCCAGCATTTT.

This clonotype was counted between two and nine times. J is TRBJ2-7 and V is TRBV5-1; 12 positions agree with TRBD2. The CDR3 runs to 15 residues. Per germline, CDR1 SGHRS and CDR2 YFSETQ. The V gene end was trimmed by 4 bases and the J gene end by 7 bases; junction bases not matched to a gene: 9. The CDR3 region has the DNA TGCGCCAGCAGCGAGCGGACTAGCGGGATTGGGGAGCAGTACTTC. Residues: CASSERTSGIGEQYF. The variable domain in full, completed from reference TRBV5-1 and TRBJ2-7, reads KAGVTQTPRYLIKTRGQQVTLSCSPISGHRSVSWYQQTPGQGLQFLFEYFSETQRNKGNFPGRFSGRQFSNSRSEMNVSTLELGDSALYLCASSERTSGIGEQYFGPGTRLTVT.

As for this clonotype: The junction differs from germline at one of its ends, possibly a read error. The chain employs TRBV5-1 and TRBJ2-1; 11 bases line up with TRBD2. Germline loops: CDR1 SGHRS, CDR2 YFSETQ. The CDR3 is 16 amino acids. CDR3 region: CASSVSGRASHNEQFF. The CDR3 nucleotides read TGCGCCAGCAGCGTTAGCGGGAGGGCCTCCCACAATGAGCAGTTCTTC.

The chain carries TRBV12-3 or TRBV12-4 and TRBJ2-5, with 7 bases identical to TRBD2. The CDR3 sequence is 14 residues long. The V and J ends lost 6 bases and 3 bases, in that order; junction bases with no gene match: 7. CDR3 loop: CASSPWGGEETQYF. The CDR3 DNA sequence: TGTGCCAGCAGCCCTTGGGGGGGGGAAGAGACCCAGTACTTC.

The chain recombines TRBV12-3 or TRBV12-4 with TRBJ2-5; possibly TRBD2 for D (6 bases). The J call may be incorrect, as the DNA end agrees better with TRBJ2-7. The CDR3 sequence is 15 residues long. CDR3 coding DNA: TGTGCCAGCAGTGGGAGGCGTGTAGTGGGATGCGAGCAGTACTTC. Its protein product is CASSGRRVVGCEQYF.

About this clonotype itself: A read error may produce the germline difference seen at one junction end. The chain couples TRBV12-3 or TRBV12-4 to TRBJ2-7; D perhaps matches TRBD1 (6 bases). This CDR3 has 14 residues. This CDR3 reads CARSSGTREDEQYF. The DNA of the CDR3 is TGTGCCCGCAGCTCCGGGACACGGGAAGACGAGCAGTACTTC.

This clonotype was recorded only once. The V gene is TRBV28, the J gene TRBJ2-5; D possibly corresponds to TRBD2 (6 bases). The germline CDR1 and CDR2 sequences are MDHEN and SYDVKM. CDR3 size: 9 residues. V dropped 11 bases and J dropped 13 bases, with 14 bases sitting between them. The CDR3 DNA follows: TGTGCCGCGGGACCTATCCCGTACTTC. It specifies CAAGPIPYF. Based on the CDR3 plus reference TRBV28 and TRBJ2-5, the full variable domain is DVKVTQSSRYLVKRTGEKVFLECVQDMDHENMFWYRQDPGLGLRLIYFSYDVKMKEKGDIPEGYSVSREKKERFSLILESASTNQTSMYLCAAGPIPYFGPGTRLLVL.

This clonotype was counted between two and nine times. In DNA form, the CDR3 reads TGTGCCAGCAGCTCGACCCCCGGGACATTGGGCGAGCAGTACTTC. It specifies CASSSTPGTLGEQYF. The rearrangement uses TRBV7-3 and TRBJ2-7; a weak D match, TRBD1 (6 bases). Germline CDR1 is SGHTA and CDR2 is FQGTGA. The CDR3 is made up of 15 amino acids. V lost 4 bases and J 6 bases, leaving 19 bases between the germline ends.

J is TRBJ2-7 and V is TRBV21-1; the table's D call of TRBD2 was not tested on the DNA. TRBV21-1 is assigned pseudogene status. The CDR3 consists of 14 residues. The CDR3 nucleotides are TGTGCCAGCAGCATAAGTAGCGGAACCTACGAGCAGTACTTC. This translates into CASSISSGTYEQYF.

There are a few counts of this clonotype. The rearrangement joins TRBV5-6 to TRBJ2-3, with 7 bases identical to TRBD1. Germline CDR1 and CDR2: SGHDT and YYEEEE. The trim removed 2 bases at V and 2 bases at J, leaving 2 bases unmatched. This CDR3 is 14 amino acids long. CDR3 bases: TGTGCCAGCAGCTTACAGGGGTACACAGATACGCAGTATTTT. Protein: CASSLQGYTDTQYF.

The table lists this clonotype with a few counts. The rearrangement links TRBV15 to TRBJ2-7, with D uncertain. Judging by the DNA end, TRBJ2-5 fits better; the J call may be wrong. This CDR3 region has 15 residues. Per germline, CDR1 LNHNV and CDR2 YYDKDF (reference sequence). The CDR3 sequence is CATSFQNLFGETQYF. The CDR3 DNA sequence: TGTGCCACGAGCTTCCAAAACCTCTTTGGAGAGACCCAGTACTTC.

The chain carries TRBV29-1 and TRBJ1-5, with D tentatively TRBD1 (5 bases). Trimming removed 4 bases from V and 5 bases from J, with 18 bases in between. There are 15 residues in the CDR3. Germline-derived CDR1 and CDR2 are SQVTM and ANQGSEA. For the CDR3, the DNA is TGCAGCGTTGGATACAGTGCCGGGGCTGATCAGCCCCAGCATTTT. It encodes CSVGYSAGADQPQHF.

The chain has TRBV14 and TRBJ2-5; 9 nucleotides match TRBD1. Unmatched junction bases numbered 7, after V lost 5 bases and J lost 6 bases. CDR1 SGHDN and CDR2 FVKESK come from the germline V gene. This CDR3 contains 14 residues. CDR3 in amino acids: CASSITTGGKTQYF. CDR3 coding DNA: TGTGCCAGCAGCATAACGACAGGGGGTAAGACCCAGTACTTC.